The 25 T cell receptor beta chains listed next were all sequenced from one sample in a study of blood T cells in healthy people across ages. A second 7 to 11 cycle PCR used barcoded and J-beta primers. TCRdb analysed the 5' RACE reads with MiXCR anew, one entry per CDR3 protein. The sample includes approximately 350,000 distinct CDR3 sequences, approximately 47% of them seen just once. Specimen: blood. These TCRs come from a man between 60 and 75 years old in good health.

This clonotype was seen repeatedly, ten times or more. The chain employs TRBV9 and TRBJ2-7; no reliable D call. Germline V CDR1 and CDR2: SGDLS, YYNGEE. V was shortened by 0 bases and J by 3 bases, with 13 bases between the two germline ends. There are 15 residues in the CDR3. The CDR3 DNA reads TGTGCCAGCAGCGTAGCCTTAGGGCTAAACTACGAGCAGTACTTC. Its protein is CASSVALGLNYEQYF.

As to this clonotype: Sequence at one end of the junction differs from germline and may be a read error. V and J are TRBV29-1 and TRBJ2-5; TRBD1 matches 7 bases. CDR3 length equals 16 residues. The germline CDR1 and CDR2 sequences are SQVTM and ANQGSEA. For the CDR3, the DNA is TGCAGCGTTGGAGGACCACGGACAGGCCTGGGAGAGGCCCAGTACTTC. The encoded protein is CSVGGPRTGLGEAQYF.

Many counts were recorded for this clonotype. The chain employs TRBV3-1 and TRBJ2-3; TRBD2 aligns across 8 bases. There are 17 residues in the CDR3. Germline-derived CDR1 and CDR2 are LGHDT and YNNKEL (reference sequence). Trimming removed 2 bases from V and 3 bases from J; junction bases left unmatched: 10. The CDR3 region has the DNA TGTGCCAGCAGCCAAATTGGCGGGGGGAAGGGGACAGATACGCAGTATTTT. Amino acid sequence: CASSQIGGGKGTDTQYF.

The chain has TRBV11-2 and TRBJ2-3, with D tentatively TRBD2 (7 bases). The CDR3 has 15 residues. V lost 5 bases and J lost 1, with 13 bases in between. The germline V gene has CDR1 SGHAT and CDR2 FQNNGV. In nucleotides, the CDR3 is TGTGCCAGCAGCCAAGGGGGGGTAGGCACAGATACGCAGTATTTT. It yields the protein CASSQGGVGTDTQYF. Full variable domain (remainder filled in from reference TRBV11-2 and TRBJ2-3): EAGVAQSPRYKIIEKRQSVAFWCNPISGHATLYWYQQILGQGPKLLIQFQNNGVVDDSQLPKDRFSAERLKGVDSTLKIQPAKLEDSAVYLCASSQGGVGTDTQYFGPGTRLTVL.

This clonotype was counted only a few times. The J gene is TRBJ2-1, the V gene TRBV28, with 10 bases fitting TRBD1. Germline lookup yields CDR1 MDHEN and CDR2 SYDVKM. CDR3 length: 18 residues. Germline trimming cut 5 bases from V and 0 bases from J; bases unmatched to any gene: 10. CDR3 in DNA: TGTGCCAGCAGTCCAACGTTGGGACAGGGGAGCTCCTACAATGAGCAGTTCTTC. Translated, it gives CASSPTLGQGSSYNEQFF.

A note on this clonotype: A read error may produce the germline difference seen at one junction end. This rearrangement joins TRBV12-3 or TRBV12-4 to TRBJ2-1; 7 bases are shared with TRBD2. The CDR3 runs 12 residues. The CDR3 reads CASRLAGGEQFF. In DNA form, the CDR3 reads TGTGCCAGCAGGTTAGCGGGCGGTGAGCAGTTCTTC.

This chain joins TRBV6-2 or TRBV6-3 and TRBJ2-6; no definite D call. Germline loops: CDR1 MNHEY, CDR2 SVGEGT. The CDR3 has 13 amino acids. V was cut by 10 bases and J by 0 bases, with 7 bases left in between. CDR3 bases: TGTGCCACAGGATACTCTGGGGCCAACGTCCTGACTTTC. This gives the protein CATGYSGANVLTF.

Only a few counts were recorded for this clonotype. The gene calls are TRBV7-9 and TRBJ2-7; D is possibly TRBD1 or TRBD2 (5 bases each). The CDR3 extends over 14 amino acids. The germline V gene encodes CDR1 SEHNR and CDR2 FQNEAQ (reference sequence). Trimming removed 4 bases from V and 1 base from J, with 11 bases in between. The CDR3 bases are TGTGCCAGCAGCTGGGGGACGGATTCCTACGAGCAGTACTTC. This sequence encodes CASSWGTDSYEQYF. Looking up the rest from reference TRBV7-9 and TRBJ2-7 gives the full variable domain: DTGVSQNPRHKITKRGQNVTFRCDPISEHNRLYWYRQTLGQGPEFLTYFQNEAQLEKSRLLSDRFSAERPKGSFSTLEIQRTEQGDSAMYLCASSWGTDSYEQYFGPGTRLTVT.

V and J are TRBV12-3 or TRBV12-4 and TRBJ2-7; a possible D gene is TRBD1 (5 bases). V lost 3 bases, J lost 6 bases, and 9 bases lay in between. The CDR3 sequence is 12 residues long. This CDR3 reads CASSLGPPEQYF. The CDR3, as DNA: TGTGCCAGCAGTTTGGGGCCGCCCGAGCAGTACTTC.

The gene calls are TRBV4-2 and TRBJ2-3, with D unclear. CDR1 is LGHNA, CDR2 YNFKEQ, per germline. CDR3 length: 16 amino acids. V was trimmed by 0 bases and J by 1 base, leaving 11 bases between them. The CDR3 region is CASSQDPLRGTDTQYF. The CDR3 DNA sequence: TGTGCCAGCAGCCAAGATCCCCTACGAGGCACAGATACGCAGTATTTT.

The rearrangement uses TRBV20-1 and TRBJ1-6; D is possibly TRBD1 (5 bases). Germline lookup yields CDR1 DFQATT and CDR2 SNEGSKA (reference sequence). Trimming left V 5 bases short and J 9 bases short, with 20 bases between. The CDR3 has 15 residues. CDR3 loop: CSARGGEGIFSPLHF. For the CDR3, the DNA is TGCAGTGCTCGGGGGGGGGAAGGGATCTTTTCACCCCTCCACTTT.

The chain is built from TRBV24-1 and TRBJ2-3; D call uncertain. The germline CDR1 and CDR2 sequences are KGHDR and SFDVKD. The CDR3 spans 16 residues. V lost 6 bases and J 4 bases, leaving 19 bases between the germline ends. The CDR3 spells CATSHPAPQGPDTQYF. The CDR3 DNA is TGTGCCACCAGTCACCCCGCTCCTCAAGGCCCAGATACGCAGTATTTT.

This clonotype was found a few times. V usage is TRBV24-1 and J usage is TRBJ2-3; TRBD2 matches at 8 bases. Trimming removed 4 bases from V and 3 bases from J; junction bases left unmatched: 14. This CDR3 spans 18 amino acids. Germline V gives CDR1 KGHDR, CDR2 SFDVKD. In DNA, the CDR3 is TGTGCCACCAGTGACCCGTACAGCGGGGGAGCTTCTACAGATACGCAGTATTTT. It translates to CATSDPYSGGASTDTQYF.

This clonotype occurred many times. The rearrangement joins TRBV29-1 to TRBJ2-7; D is uncertain. The germline V gene has CDR1 SQVTM and CDR2 ANQGSEA. This CDR3 is 10 amino acids long. V lost 4 bases to trimming and J lost 3 bases, with 4 bases between them. The CDR3 loop reads CSVADYEQYF. The CDR3 DNA reads as TGCAGCGTTGCTGACTACGAGCAGTACTTC.

The chain joins TRBV14 to TRBJ1-2; the D is unclear. CDR3 length equals 14 residues. Germline loops: CDR1 SGHDN, CDR2 FVKESK. V dropped 0 bases and J dropped 0 bases, with 5 bases sitting between them. This CDR3 reads CASSQEASNYGYTF. CDR3 nucleotide sequence: TGTGCCAGCAGCCAAGAAGCATCTAACTATGGCTACACCTTC.

The chain couples TRBV12-3 or TRBV12-4 to TRBJ2-1, with 8 bases matching TRBD1. The CDR3 totals 15 residues. Trimming removed 6 bases from V and 2 bases from J; junction bases left unmatched: 6. DNA for the CDR3: TGTGCCAGCAGAGAAGACAGGGGAACCTACAATGAGCAGTTCTTC. Its protein is CASREDRGTYNEQFF.

This clonotype occurred many times. The rearrangement uses TRBV7-2 and TRBJ2-7; D is ambiguous. CDR1 and CDR2 (germline): SGHTA, FQGNSA. The CDR3 runs 13 residues. V lost 7 bases and J 2 bases, leaving 12 bases between the germline ends. This CDR3 reads CASTRALTYEQYF. The CDR3 coding sequence is TGTGCCAGCACCCGGGCCCTGACCTACGAGCAGTACTTC.

The V and J genes are TRBV12-3 or TRBV12-4 and TRBJ2-3; 14 bases match TRBD2. J gave up 5 bases and V 6 bases, and 4 bases lay outside the gene matches. This CDR3 spans 15 amino acids. The CDR3 DNA is TGTGCCAGCAGCCCCGGACTAGCGGGAGGAGATACGCAGTATTTT. Translating gives CASSPGLAGGDTQYF.

The CDR3 reads CASSYEGDPKETQYF. The CDR3 DNA follows: TGTGCCAGCAGTTACGAGGGGGACCCTAAAGAGACCCAGTACTTC. V gene TRBV6-2 or TRBV6-3 combines with J gene TRBJ2-5, with D tentatively TRBD1 (6 bases). Trimming stripped 2 bases from V and 3 bases from J, with 13 bases between. The germline V gene encodes CDR1 MNHEY and CDR2 SVGEGT. The CDR3 is 15 residues long.

The V gene is TRBV6-1, the J gene TRBJ2-6, with D uncertain. V lost 8 bases and J 0 bases, leaving 11 bases between the germline ends. The germline gives CDR1 MNHNS, CDR2 SASEGT. The CDR3 runs 15 residues. The CDR3 nucleotides are TGTGCCAGCGCCGCCGGAAGCTCTGGGGCCAACGTCCTGACTTTC. Encoded protein: CASAAGSSGANVLTF.

This clonotype has just one count. V is TRBV12-3 or TRBV12-4 and J is TRBJ1-5; D remains ambiguous. The V gene lost 4 bases and the J gene lost 7 bases, with 14 bases spanning the gap. This CDR3 spans 14 amino acids. CDR3: CASSSGIRHQPQHF. In DNA, the CDR3 is TGTGCCAGCAGTTCGGGGATAAGACACCAGCCCCAGCATTTT.

This rearrangement joins TRBV10-3 to TRBJ2-7; D is unresolved. Germline V gene lookup returns CDR1 ENHRY and CDR2 SYGVKD. CDR3 length: 12 amino acids. V was pared by 7 bases and J by 7 bases, with 14 bases between. CDR3 loop: CAITGRAREQYF. As DNA, the CDR3 is TGTGCCATCACAGGACGAGCGAGGGAGCAGTACTTC.

The chain recombines TRBV10-3 with TRBJ1-5; D is unresolved. CDR3 length: 13 residues. Trimming removed 8 bases from V and 3 bases from J, with 11 bases in between. Germline-derived CDR1 and CDR2 are ENHRY and SYGVKD. The CDR3 bases are TGTGCCATCGGCTCCGAGACCAATCAGCCCCAGCATTTT. Amino acid sequence: CAIGSETNQPQHF.

The J gene is TRBJ2-1, the V gene TRBV10-3, with TRBD2 identical over 7 bases. Per the germline V gene, CDR1 is ENHRY and CDR2 is SYGVKD. With 5 bases clipped from V and 9 bases from J, the junction kept 10 bases outside the gene matches. The CDR3 has 14 amino acids. Here the CDR3 reads CAISKGTIEGEQFF. In nucleotides, the CDR3 is TGTGCCATCAGTAAGGGGACTATCGAGGGTGAGCAGTTCTTC.

The rearrangement joins TRBV4-3 to TRBJ2-3; D unclear. The CDR3 totals 17 residues. Germline CDR1 is LGHNA and CDR2 is YSLEER. V lost 0 bases and J 0 bases, leaving 13 bases between the germline ends. The CDR3 is CASSQESDGTSTDTQYF. CDR3 bases: TGCGCCAGCAGCCAAGAGTCAGACGGCACTAGCACAGATACGCAGTATTTT.